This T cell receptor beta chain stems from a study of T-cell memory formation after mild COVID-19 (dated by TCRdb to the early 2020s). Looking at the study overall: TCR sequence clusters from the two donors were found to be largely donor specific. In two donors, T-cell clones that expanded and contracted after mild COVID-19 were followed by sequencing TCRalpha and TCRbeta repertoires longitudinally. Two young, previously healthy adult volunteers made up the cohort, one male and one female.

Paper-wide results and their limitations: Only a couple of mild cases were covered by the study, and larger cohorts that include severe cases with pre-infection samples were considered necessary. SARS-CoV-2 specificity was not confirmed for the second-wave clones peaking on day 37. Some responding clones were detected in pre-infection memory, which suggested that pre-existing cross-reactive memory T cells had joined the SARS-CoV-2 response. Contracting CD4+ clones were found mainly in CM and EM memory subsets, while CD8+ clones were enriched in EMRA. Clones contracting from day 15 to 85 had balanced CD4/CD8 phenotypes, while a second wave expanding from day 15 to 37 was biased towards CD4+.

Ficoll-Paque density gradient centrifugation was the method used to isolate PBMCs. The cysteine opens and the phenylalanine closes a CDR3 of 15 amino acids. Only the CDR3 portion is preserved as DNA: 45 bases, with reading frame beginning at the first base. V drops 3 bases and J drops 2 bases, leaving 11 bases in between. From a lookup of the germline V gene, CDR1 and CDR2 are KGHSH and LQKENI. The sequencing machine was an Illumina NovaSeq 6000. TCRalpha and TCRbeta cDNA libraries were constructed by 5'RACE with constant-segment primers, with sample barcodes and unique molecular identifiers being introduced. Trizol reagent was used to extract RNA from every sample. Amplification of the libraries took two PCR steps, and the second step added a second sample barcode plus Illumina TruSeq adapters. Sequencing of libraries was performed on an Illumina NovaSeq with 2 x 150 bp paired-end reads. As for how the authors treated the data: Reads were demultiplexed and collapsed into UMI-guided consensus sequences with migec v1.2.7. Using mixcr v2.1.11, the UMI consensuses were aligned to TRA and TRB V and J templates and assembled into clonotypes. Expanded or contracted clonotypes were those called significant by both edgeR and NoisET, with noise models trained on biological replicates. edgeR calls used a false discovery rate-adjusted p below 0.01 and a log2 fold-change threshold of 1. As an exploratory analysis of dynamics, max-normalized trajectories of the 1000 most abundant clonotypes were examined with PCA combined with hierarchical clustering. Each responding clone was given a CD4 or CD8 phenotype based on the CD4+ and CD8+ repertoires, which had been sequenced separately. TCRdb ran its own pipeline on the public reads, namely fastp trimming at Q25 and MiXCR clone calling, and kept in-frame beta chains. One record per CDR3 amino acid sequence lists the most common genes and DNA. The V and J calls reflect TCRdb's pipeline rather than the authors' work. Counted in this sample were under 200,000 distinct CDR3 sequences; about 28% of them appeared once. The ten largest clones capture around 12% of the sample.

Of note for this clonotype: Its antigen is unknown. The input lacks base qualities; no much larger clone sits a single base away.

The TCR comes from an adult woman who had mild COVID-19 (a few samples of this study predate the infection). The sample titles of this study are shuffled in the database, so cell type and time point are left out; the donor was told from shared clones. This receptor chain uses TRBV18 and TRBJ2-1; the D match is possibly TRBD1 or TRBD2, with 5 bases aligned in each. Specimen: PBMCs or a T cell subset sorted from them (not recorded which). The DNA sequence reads TGTGCCAGCTCACCCCCGGGACCCCCCTACAATGAGCAGTTCTTC. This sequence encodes CASSPPGPPYNEQFF.